One sample yielded the 20 T cell receptor beta chains listed below, sequenced in a study of CD8+CD57+ T cells in acquired aplastic anemia (dated by TCRdb to 2016 to 2019). The data were produced on an Illumina HiSeq 2000. Profiling of TCR beta VDJ combinations and CDR3 sequences used genomic DNA as the template. TCRdb itself trimmed the public reads at Q25 with fastp, ran MiXCR and retained productive beta chains. CDR3 protein duplicates are merged, each entry listing the most common genes and DNA. A total of some 190,000 distinct CDR3 sequences appear in this sample, 45% to 50% of them only once. Under 3.5% of the sample is taken by the ten largest. Sequenced material: sorted CD4+, CD8+, or CD8+CD57+ T cells (not recorded which) from PBMCs. These receptors originate from a human donor in good health.

V is TRBV25-1 and J is TRBJ2-7, with D unresolved. V lost 3 bases, J lost 1 base, and 7 bases lay in between. There are 13 residues in the CDR3. The germline gives CDR1 MGHDK, CDR2 SYGVNS. CDR3 protein: CASSEGISYEQYF. CDR3 coding DNA: TGTGCCAGCAGTGAGGGAATATCCTACGAGCAGTACTTC.

The V and J genes are TRBV25-1 and TRBJ2-6, with D unresolved. The germline V gene encodes CDR1 MGHDK and CDR2 SYGVNS. This CDR3 is 15 amino acids long. V was pared by 4 bases and J by 3 bases, with 10 bases between. The CDR3 region is CASSVGTVGANVLTF. The CDR3 bases are TGTGCCAGCAGTGTTGGAACCGTTGGGGCCAACGTCCTGACTTTC.

This clonotype showed up many times. The chain is built from TRBV18 and TRBJ2-7; D is unresolved. Germline-derived CDR1 and CDR2 are KGHSH and LQKENI. Deletions cut 6 bases from V and 8 bases from J, with 17 bases between. CDR3 length: 13 amino acids. For the CDR3, the DNA is TGTGCCAGCTCGAGCAACTTGGGCGGACAGCAGTACTTC. Amino acids: CASSSNLGGQQYF.

Many counts were recorded for this clonotype. The rearrangement joins TRBV11-2 to TRBJ2-5; TRBD1 matches at 8 bases. The ends lost 5 bases at V and 2 bases at J; junction bases unmatched: 7. Germline CDR1 and CDR2: SGHAT and FQNNGV. The CDR3 sequence is 15 residues long. CDR3 region: CASSLRNRGQETQYF. CDR3 coding DNA: TGTGCCAGCAGCCTCCGGAACAGGGGGCAAGAGACCCAGTACTTC. The full variable domain, in which reference TRBV11-2 and TRBJ2-5 provide the parts outside the CDR3, is EAGVAQSPRYKIIEKRQSVAFWCNPISGHATLYWYQQILGQGPKLLIQFQNNGVVDDSQLPKDRFSAERLKGVDSTLKIQPAKLEDSAVYLCASSLRNRGQETQYFGPGTRLLVL.

In nucleotides, the CDR3 is TGCGCCAGCAGCTTGGTCTCTCAAACCTACGAGCAGTACTTC. It specifies CASSLVSQTYEQYF. The V call is TRBV5-1, the J call TRBJ2-7; D not resolved. Germline CDR1 and CDR2: SGHRS and YFSETQ. With 0 bases removed from V and 2 bases from J, the gap between germline ends came to 9 bases. The CDR3 is 14 amino acids.

This clonotype occurred once. The chain couples TRBV4-1 to TRBJ2-1, with TRBD1 identical over 8 bases. In germline, CDR1 is MGHRA, CDR2 YSYEKL. J was trimmed by 5 bases and V by 4 bases; bases with no gene match: 13. The CDR3 consists of 17 residues. The CDR3 reads CASSRLKTGQADNEQFF. The CDR3 DNA reads as TGCGCCAGCAGCCGATTAAAGACGGGACAGGCCGACAATGAGCAGTTCTTC.

This clonotype was observed once. This may come from a read error, since a much larger clone is one base off. This chain links TRBV6-1 with TRBJ1-1; D gene ambiguous. The CDR3 runs to 13 residues. Per the germline V gene, CDR1 is MNHNS and CDR2 is SASEGT. The chain's CDR3 is CASSQAFATEACF. CDR3 bases: TGTGCCAGCAGCCAAGCATTCGCCACTGAAGCTTGCTTT.

The chain recombines TRBV24-1 with TRBJ2-1; a weak D match, TRBD1 (6 bases). Germline loops: CDR1 KGHDR, CDR2 SFDVKD. The CDR3 runs to 13 residues. DNA for the CDR3: TGTGCTAGAGCCCAGGGGTCCTACAATGAGCAGTTCTTC. Encoded protein: CARAQGSYNEQFF.

The sample holds many counts of this clonotype. The rearrangement links TRBV7-9 to TRBJ2-3; the D call may be TRBD1 or TRBD2 (5 bases each). The CDR3 sequence is 16 residues long. V was clipped by 3 bases and J by 1 base, with 14 bases between them. Germline CDR1 and CDR2: SEHNR and FQNEAQ (reference sequence). The CDR3 sequence is CASSFWAGTRTDTQYF. In DNA, the CDR3 is TGTGCCAGCAGCTTTTGGGCAGGGACCCGCACAGATACGCAGTATTTT.

This rearrangement joins TRBV20-1 to TRBJ2-3; 8 nucleotides align to TRBD2. V lost 6 bases and J lost 2; bases outside the gene matches: 22. The CDR3 spans 19 residues. The V gene's germline CDR1 is DFQATT and CDR2 SNEGSKA (reference sequence). As DNA, the CDR3 is TGCAGTGCCACGGCCGGAGGCGGGGGGCGGGGGGTTACCACAGATACGCAGTATTTT. This codes for CSATAGGGGRGVTTDTQYF.

The chain has TRBV11-2 and TRBJ2-3; D tentatively reads TRBD1 or TRBD2 (6 bases each). Germline V gene sequence: CDR1 SGHAT, CDR2 FQNNGV. V lost 8 bases, J lost 5 bases, and 23 bases lay in between. This CDR3 is 16 amino acids long. CDR3 sequence: CASQANPPGAGDTQYF. The CDR3 bases are TGTGCCAGCCAAGCGAACCCCCCGGGGGCTGGAGATACGCAGTATTTT.

This clonotype showed up many times. The chain joins TRBV5-1 to TRBJ1-2; 9 nucleotides align to TRBD1. CDR3 length: 13 residues. V shed 4 bases and J 6 bases; nucleotides not matched to a gene: 4. Germline CDR1 reads SGHRS; CDR2 reads YFSETQ. CDR3 in DNA: TGCGCCAGCAGCGGACAGGGGATCCATGGCTACACCTTC. Translation: CASSGQGIHGYTF.

The chain is built from TRBV7-9 and TRBJ2-7; TRBD1 matches 9 bases. This CDR3 is built from 15 residues. Germline CDR1 SEHNR, CDR2 FQNEAQ (reference sequence). With 1 base clipped from V and 3 bases from J, the junction kept 4 bases outside the gene matches. CDR3 coding DNA: TGTGCCAGCAGCTTAGAGGGACAGGGATTCTACGAGCAGTACTTC. Residues: CASSLEGQGFYEQYF. Full variable domain (rest looked up from reference TRBV7-9 and TRBJ2-7): DTGVSQNPRHKITKRGQNVTFRCDPISEHNRLYWYRQTLGQGPEFLTYFQNEAQLEKSRLLSDRFSAERPKGSFSTLEIQRTEQGDSAMYLCASSLEGQGFYEQYFGPGTRLTVT.

The chain carries TRBV27 and TRBJ2-1; TRBD1 aligns across 7 bases. Germline-derived CDR1 and CDR2 are MNHEY and SMNVEV (reference sequence). The CDR3 totals 17 residues. The trim removed 5 bases at V and 0 bases at J, leaving 10 bases unmatched. The CDR3 DNA is TGTGCCAGCAGTACAAAACAGGGGACGAGCTCCTACAATGAGCAGTTCTTC. Translation gives CASSTKQGTSSYNEQFF.

This clonotype was recorded at least ten times. DNA for the CDR3: TGCGCCAGCAGCCATAAAGGGGGCATTAGCACAGATACGCAGTATTTT. This codes for CASSHKGGISTDTQYF. This rearrangement joins TRBV4-1 to TRBJ2-3; TRBD1 aligns across 7 bases. CDR1 and CDR2 from the germline V gene are MGHRA and YSYEKL. V lost 3 bases, J lost 0 bases, and 6 bases stayed unmatched. The CDR3 sequence is 16 residues long.

This chain connects TRBV20-1 to TRBJ2-1; a possible D gene is TRBD1 (5 bases). The germline V gene encodes CDR1 DFQATT and CDR2 SNEGSKA (reference sequence). Trimming removed 4 bases from V and 7 bases from J, with 20 bases in between. This CDR3 is built from 15 residues. CDR3 in amino acids: CSATPPVTVRNEQFF. CDR3 coding DNA: TGCAGTGCTACCCCCCCGGTGACAGTACGGAATGAGCAGTTCTTC.

The J gene is TRBJ1-1, the V gene TRBV7-6; maybe TRBD1 (6 bases). There are 13 residues in the CDR3. Trimming removed 5 bases at V and 4 bases at J, with 11 bases between. The germline gives CDR1 SGHVS, CDR2 FNYEAQ. CDR3 nucleotide sequence: TGTGCCAGCAGCCTCGGACAGTTCACTGAAGCTTTCTTT. Translated: CASSLGQFTEAFF.

The chain has TRBV11-1 and TRBJ1-2; 11 bases match TRBD1. This CDR3 is 18 amino acids long. With 3 bases clipped from V and 4 bases from J, the junction kept 13 bases outside the gene matches. Germline lookup yields CDR1 SGHAT and CDR2 FQDESV (reference sequence). Written as DNA, the CDR3 is TGTGCCAGCAGCTTTAGGGGACAGGGGGTTTATTCCGGCTATGGCTACACCTTC. This gives the protein CASSFRGQGVYSGYGYTF.

Details on this clonotype: A single base separates this from a much larger clone, so it may be a read error. The chain carries TRBV5-1 and TRBJ2-2; TRBD2 matches 7 bases. V lost 4 bases, J lost 1 base, and 4 bases stayed unmatched. The CDR3 sequence is 15 residues long. Germline V gene data show CDR1 as SGHRS and CDR2 as YFSETQ. CDR3 nucleotide sequence: TGCGCCAGCAGCGGGCGGGAGTTGAACACCGGGGAGCTGTTTTTT. The encoded protein is CASSGRELNTGELFF. Supplemented by reference TRBV5-1 and TRBJ2-2, the full variable domain reads KAGVTQTPRYLIKTRGQQVTLSCSPISGHRSVSWYQQTPGQGLQFLFEYFSETQRNKGNFPGRFSGRQFSNSRSEMNVSTLELGDSALYLCASSGRELNTGELFFGEGSRLTVL.

This clonotype appeared once. This chain joins TRBV3-1 and TRBJ2-2, with D possibly being TRBD1 (5 bases). The CDR3 extends over 14 amino acids. Trimming stripped 2 bases from V and 4 bases from J, with 8 bases between. Germline V CDR1 and CDR2: LGHDT, YNNKEL (reference sequence). Here the CDR3 reads CASSQQGSTGELFF. Written as DNA, the CDR3 is TGTGCCAGCAGCCAACAGGGTTCCACCGGGGAGCTGTTTTTT.